Detailed here is one T cell receptor (beta chain). Nashville, Tennessee was home to all donors, each a Caucasian adult. This sample is part of a study of shared clonotypes between healthy human individuals. Background on the study: Each donor's CD4 naive and CD4 memory cells filled three plates apiece, CD8 naive two, and CD8 memory one.

Sequenced by immunoSEQ multiplex PCR; TCRdb stores in-frame clones only, minus some. This sample has approximately 1.4 million clones, with 95% to 99% found just once. CDR1 is SGHNT and CDR2 is YYREEE in the germline V gene (reference sequence). The CDR3 is 19 amino acids. The trim removed 4 bases at V and 0 bases at J, leaving 10 bases unmatched. The clonotype originates from a man between 25 and 39 years old in good health. What was sequenced was naive CD4+ T cells sorted from blood. Subset described: CD45RA+ positively selected. The chain joins TRBV5-4 to TRBJ2-6, with 10 bases that match TRBD1. This CDR3 is CASSLWTGGSLSGANVLTF. In DNA form, the CDR3 reads TGTGCCAGCAGCCTTTGGACAGGGGGATCCCTCTCTGGGGCCAACGTCCTGACTTTC.